Sequencing of this TCR beta chain was carried out in a study of blood T cell repertoires in COVID-19. Looking at the study overall: The United States, Italy and Spain provided the acute and convalescent COVID-19 samples. Nucleic acid was either cDNA or gDNA, and it came from T cells, B-cell-depleted T cells, or PBMCs.

In the original processing: Counts of nucleated cells, estimated from reference gene primer amplification, were obtained. Clones were sequenced by immunoSEQ multiplex PCR, and TCRdb holds only the in-frame ones, with some missing. D and trimming come from the DNA, and the V and J calls and clone size come from that table. The sample includes under 300,000 clones, 85% of them seen just once. The CDR3 runs to 13 residues. The ends were cut back, 11 bases at V and 4 bases at J, with 17 bases in the middle. Germline V gene sequence: CDR1 MNHEY, CDR2 SVGAGI. The clonotype originates from a woman between 55 and 75 years old with active or convalescent COVID-19. The chain links TRBV6-5 to TRBJ1-2; weak D call: TRBD1 (5 bases). The specimen sequenced was peripheral blood. The CDR3 sequence: CASAGHRTYGYTF. The DNA for the CDR3 is TGTGCCTCGGCAGGGCACAGGACCTATGGCTACACCTTC.